These 25 T cell receptor beta chains were all obtained from the same sample, sequenced in a study of cytomegalovirus exposure and HLA in healthy donors. PCR amplification relied on 60 Vbeta primers (plus 13 Jbeta primers). Repertoires were generated with immunoSEQ multiplex PCR, while TCRdb's copy carries only in-frame clones and drops some. The sample has approximately 170,000 clones; over 75% are singletons. Sequenced sample: PBMCs. These receptors were taken from a male donor in good health and CMV-seronegative.

This chain joins TRBV7-8 and TRBJ1-3; D is uncertain. Between the trimmed V and J ends, which lost 4 bases and 0 bases, there was a span of 13 bases. The CDR3 runs 16 residues. The V gene's germline CDR1 is SGHVS and CDR2 FQNEAQ. The CDR3 bases are TGTGCCAGCAGCTCCTCACTGGAGCCCTCTGGAAACACCATATATTTT. Translated: CASSSSLEPSGNTIYF.

This rearrangement joins TRBV4-2 to TRBJ2-2; 14 bases agree with TRBD2. The CDR3 is 15 residues long. After removal of 4 bases from V and 6 bases from J, the junction contained 1 base not matched to a gene. CDR1 is LGHNA and CDR2 is YNFKEQ in the germline V gene. In DNA, the CDR3 is TGTGCCAGCAGCCTGACTAGCGGGGGGGCCGGGGAGCTGTTTTTT. As protein: CASSLTSGGAGELFF.

The chain links TRBV7-6 to TRBJ2-5, with 9 bases fitting TRBD1. This CDR3 spans 16 amino acids. V lost 5 bases to trimming and J lost 4 bases; unmatched junction nucleotides: 11. CDR1 SGHVS and CDR2 FNYEAQ come from the germline V gene. DNA of the CDR3: TGTGCCAGCAGCCGCGATACCGGGACAGGGTTAGAGACCCAGTACTTC. This translates into CASSRDTGTGLETQYF. Full variable domain (rest looked up from reference TRBV7-6 and TRBJ2-5): GAGVSQSPRYKVTKRGQDVALRCDPISGHVSLYWYRQALGQGPEFLTYFNYEAQQDKSGLPNDRFSAERPEGSISTLTIQRTEQRDSAMYRCASSRDTGTGLETQYFGPGTRLLVL.

J is TRBJ1-6 and V is TRBV27; D gene uncertain. This CDR3 is 16 amino acids long. CDR1 is MNHEY and CDR2 is SMNVEV in the germline V gene (reference sequence). The V gene lost 9 bases and the J gene lost 1 base, with 16 bases spanning the gap. CDR3 in amino acids: CASRGWKMSYNSPLHF. The CDR3 DNA reads TGTGCCAGTCGCGGATGGAAGATGTCCTATAATTCACCCCTCCACTTT.

This chain links TRBV12-5 with TRBJ1-2; weak D call: TRBD1 (6 bases). V lost 6 bases to trimming and J lost 4 bases, with 12 bases between them. The CDR3 runs 13 residues. CDR1 is LGHNT and CDR2 is FRNRAP in the germline V gene. CDR3 region: CASGTGFVYGYTF. CDR3 DNA sequence: TGTGCTAGTGGGACAGGCTTTGTCTATGGCTACACCTTC.

CDR3: CASSYSSQRSGNTIYF. CDR3 in DNA: TGTGCCAGCAGTTACTCGAGTCAACGCTCTGGAAACACCATATATTTT. This chain uses TRBV6-5 with TRBJ1-3, with D uncertain. The V gene's germline CDR1 is MNHEY and CDR2 SVGAGI. This CDR3 contains 16 residues. V dropped 0 bases and J dropped 0 bases, with 9 bases sitting between them.

The chain employs TRBV7-9 and TRBJ1-4, with TRBD1 as a possible D gene (6 bases). Between the trimmed V and J ends, which lost 1 base and 8 bases, there was a span of 11 bases. The germline CDR1 and CDR2 sequences are SEHNR and FQNEAQ (reference sequence). The CDR3 contains 14 residues. The CDR3, as DNA: TGTGCCAGCAGCTTAGGGGGGCCGCGGGAAAAACTGTTTTTT. Amino acids: CASSLGGPREKLFF.

The chain employs TRBV6-5 and TRBJ2-4; TRBD1 agrees at 10 bases. V gave up 0 bases and J gave up 7 bases; unmatched junction bases: 3. Germline values: CDR1 MNHEY, CDR2 SVGAGI. The CDR3 spans 15 residues. The CDR3 region is CASSYSRQGANIQYF. DNA of the CDR3: TGTGCCAGCAGTTACTCGAGACAGGGGGCGAACATTCAGTACTTC.

This sequence joins TRBV13 and TRBJ2-7; 7 bases fit TRBD1. Looked up from germline, CDR1 is PRHDT and CDR2 is FYEKMQ (reference sequence). This CDR3 has 16 residues. Trimming at V came to 5 bases and at J to 1 base, leaving 11 bases not matched to a gene. CDR3 DNA sequence: TGTGCCAGCAGCGCGCTAGGACAGGCCTTTTCCTACGAGCAGTACTTC. Its translation is CASSALGQAFSYEQYF.

The chain combines TRBV7-9 with TRBJ2-5, with TRBD2 as a possible D gene (6 bases). V lost 3 bases and J 5 bases, leaving 16 bases between the germline ends. Germline V CDR1 and CDR2: SEHNR, FQNEAQ (reference sequence). This CDR3 is 15 amino acids long. The DNA for the CDR3 is TGTGCCAGCAGCTTGGGACTGGAGGGTTTTGAGACCCAGTACTTC. Translation gives CASSLGLEGFETQYF.

CDR3 sequence: CASSTGGTGAHEQYF. DNA for the CDR3: TGCGCCAGCAGTACAGGCGGGACAGGGGCCCACGAGCAGTACTTC. The V and J genes are TRBV10-1 and TRBJ2-7, with TRBD1 identical over 10 bases. The CDR3 spans 15 residues. Germline CDR1 and CDR2: WNHNN and SYGVQD (reference sequence). Trimming took 5 bases from V and 5 from J; bases not matched to a gene: 9.

The chain employs TRBV6-1 and TRBJ2-7; tentatively, D is TRBD2 (7 bases). The CDR3 covers 16 residues. The germline V gene encodes CDR1 MNHNS and CDR2 SASEGT. V dropped 2 bases and J dropped 3 bases, with 17 bases sitting between them. CDR3 DNA sequence: TGTGCCAGCAGTGAAATGGGGGCGGGGGTAGGCTACGAGCAGTACTTC. It encodes CASSEMGAGVGYEQYF.

The chain combines TRBV5-1 with TRBJ2-2; D remains ambiguous. Trimming cost V 0 bases and J 4 bases, with 10 bases left between them. CDR1 is SGHRS and CDR2 is YFSETQ in the germline V gene. The length of the CDR3 is 15 residues. The chain's CDR3 is CASSLGPQRTGELFF. The CDR3, as DNA: TGCGCCAGCAGCTTGGGGCCCCAGCGCACCGGGGAGCTGTTTTTT.

The CDR3, as DNA: TGTGCCAGCAGGCGTTACATTCAGTACTTC. This translates into CASRRYIQYF. The J gene is TRBJ2-4, the V gene TRBV27; D gene ambiguous. The CDR3 consists of 10 residues. V dropped 6 bases and J dropped 8 bases, with 5 bases sitting between them. The germline V gene encodes CDR1 MNHEY and CDR2 SMNVEV (reference sequence).

J is TRBJ1-5 and V is TRBV6-4; 8 bases align to TRBD1. V was pared by 6 bases and J by 5 bases, with 9 bases of the junction left unmatched. Germline V lookup: CDR1 MRHNA, CDR2 SNTAGT. The CDR3 extends over 15 amino acids. The CDR3 nucleotides read TGTGCCAGCAGCGTCCGGGCAGGGGGCCATCAGCCCCAGCATTTT. Translation gives CASSVRAGGHQPQHF.

This sequence joins TRBV10-3 and TRBJ1-4, with 9 bases identical to TRBD1. The CDR3 has 16 amino acids. In germline, CDR1 is ENHRY, CDR2 SYGVKD. J lost 8 bases, V lost 5 bases, and 12 bases had no gene match. The CDR3 region has the DNA TGTGCCATCAGTCAAAGAAAAGGACAGGGGCGAGAAAAACTGTTTTTT. Encoded protein: CAISQRKGQGREKLFF.

This clone was seen a handful of times. The chain has TRBV29-1 and TRBJ1-1; perhaps TRBD1 as D (5 bases). Trimming shortened V by 6 bases and J by 4 bases, and 12 bases separated the two germline ends. The CDR3 loop spans 12 amino acids. CDR1 and CDR2 from the germline V gene are SQVTM and ANQGSEA. CDR3 protein: CSVAFGGTEAFF. DNA for the CDR3: TGCAGCGTCGCATTCGGGGGCACTGAAGCTTTCTTT.

The V and J genes are TRBV6-6 and TRBJ1-4; D not resolved. This CDR3 region has 16 residues. Germline V CDR1 and CDR2: MNHNY, SVGAGI (reference sequence). Trimming left V 2 bases short and J 8 bases short, with 18 bases between. CDR3 sequence: CASSYGVGPSEEKLFF. DNA for the CDR3: TGTGCCAGCAGTTACGGCGTCGGTCCTTCGGAGGAAAAACTGTTTTTT.

The chain couples TRBV30 to TRBJ2-3, with 11 bases fitting TRBD2. The CDR3 spans 15 residues. After removal of 0 bases from V and 3 bases from J, the junction contained 2 bases not matched to a gene. CDR1 is GTSNPN, CDR2 SVGIG, per germline (reference sequence). The CDR3 DNA sequence: TGTGCCTGGAGTGTACTAGCGGGGGAAACAGATACGCAGTATTTT. Protein: CAWSVLAGETDTQYF.

The chain recombines TRBV30 with TRBJ1-2; 8 bases match TRBD1. Trimming removed 3 bases from V and 8 bases from J; junction bases left unmatched: 8. The CDR3 is 13 amino acids. Per the germline V gene, CDR1 is GTSNPN and CDR2 is SVGIG (reference sequence). The CDR3 region is CAWRAGGAGGYTF. The CDR3 DNA reads as TGTGCCTGGAGGGCAGGGGGCGCGGGGGGCTACACCTTC.

V is TRBV15 and J is TRBJ2-3; D might be TRBD1 (6 bases). Germline CDR1 is LNHNV and CDR2 is YYDKDF (reference sequence). The V end lost 2 bases, the J end lost 1 base, and 19 bases lay between the germline ends. The CDR3 extends over 18 amino acids. CDR3 nucleotides: TGTGCCACCAGCAGATTCAGGACAGAACAGAGGGGCACAGATACGCAGTATTTT. Translating gives CATSRFRTEQRGTDTQYF.

The chain links TRBV23-1 to TRBJ2-7; TRBD1 is a possible D gene (5 bases). TRBV23-1 is an ORF, and what it does is uncertain. V dropped 2 bases and J dropped 3 bases, with 8 bases sitting between them. The CDR3 totals 13 residues. Here the CDR3 reads CASSQPRGYEQYF. Here the CDR3 DNA reads TGCGCCAGCAGTCAACCAAGGGGCTACGAGCAGTACTTC.

This chain uses TRBV5-1 with TRBJ2-1, with 7 positions matching TRBD1. V dropped 4 bases and J dropped 4; count of bases not matched to a gene: 8. This CDR3 spans 15 amino acids. CDR1 and CDR2 (germline): SGHRS, YFSETQ. The CDR3 nucleotides are TGCGCCAGCAGCACAGCCGGGACAGAGTACAATGAGCAGTTCTTC. This gives the protein CASSTAGTEYNEQFF.

In DNA form, the CDR3 reads TGTGCCAGCAGCTTCGGAGGGACTAGCGGGGGGGAGCAGTTCTTC. This codes for CASSFGGTSGGEQFF. This chain joins TRBV5-6 and TRBJ2-1; 15 nucleotides match TRBD2. The CDR3 extends over 15 amino acids. Germline-derived CDR1 and CDR2 are SGHDT and YYEEEE. The trim removed 2 bases at V and 10 bases at J, leaving 4 bases unmatched.

The V gene is TRBV27, the J gene TRBJ2-2; no clear D. The germline V and J ends were trimmed by 7 bases and 1 base, with 28 bases remaining between them. Germline V gene sequence: CDR1 MNHEY, CDR2 SMNVEV (reference sequence). This CDR3 region has 20 residues. The CDR3 region has the DNA TGTGCCAGCACCCAAATTAAGGCTGGGCCCTTATTTCTGAACACCGGGGAGCTGTTTTTT. It codes for CASTQIKAGPLFLNTGELFF.